This T cell receptor (beta chain) was sequenced in a study of OX40 agonist ivuxolimab in advanced cancers. Generated by immunoSEQ multiplex PCR, the TCRdb table keeps only in-frame clones and is missing some. There are around 69,000 clones in the sample; around 83% occur only once, and about 1.6% lies in the top ten. The CDR3 has 16 amino acids. Germline CDR1 and CDR2: LGHNA and YSLEER. Trimming removed 4 bases from V and 4 bases from J, with 16 bases in between. The study sampled blood at baseline, cycle 4 day 1, and cycle 7 day 1. Study-level results: Specificity for antigen went undetermined in the expanded peripheral T cells. CD8+ T cells averaged more expanded clones than CD4+. Some nonresponders additionally presented with little normalized T-cell clonal expansion.

With regard to this clone: The antigen is not known.

V is TRBV4-3 and J is TRBJ2-2, with a tentative D call TRBD2 (5 bases). Source: CD4+ or CD8+ T cells sorted from blood, taken in a trial of the OX40 agonist ivuxolimab. The receptor was isolated from an adult with an advanced solid tumor such as melanoma, head and neck, liver or kidney cancer. The CDR3 spells CASSLSEGSFTGELFF. CDR3 sequence (DNA): TGCGCCAGCAGCCTTTCCGAGGGTTCATTCACCGGGGAGCTGTTTTTT.